This is a list of T cell receptor beta chains from one sample in a study of Graves' ophthalmopathy and Graves' hyperthyroidism. One entry per CDR3 protein, called by TCRdb with MiXCR from the multiplex PCR reads. The sample has 450,000 or so distinct CDR3 sequences; 13% to 15% are singletons. Source material: blood. The receptors come from a woman younger than 45 with Graves' ophthalmopathy. Each CDR3 is given with its conserved first and last residue. Each record gives: clone size, V gene, D gene, J gene, CDR3 DNA, CDR3 protein. A D gene is named only where the DNA matches it firmly. Not every row has a clone size; where given, it reads once, few, many or a size class.

NA	TRBV10-2	TRBD2	TRBJ2-7	TGCGCCAGCAGTGAGTCGTTGCGGGAGGCCTTCTCCGAGCAGTACTTC	CASSESLREAFSEQYF
many	TRBV7-9	NA	TRBJ1-5	TGTGCCAGCAGCCGCTCCGGGCCCCAGCATTTT	CASSRSGPQHF
NA	TRBV10-1	NA	TRBJ2-7	TGCGCCAGCAGTGACCCCGGGGTCGAAGGATCAGAGCAGTACTTC	CASSDPGVEGSEQYF
many	TRBV19	NA	TRBJ2-2	TGTGCCAGTAGACCTGTACTAAGGCCTACGAACACCGGGGAGCTGTTTTTT	CASRPVLRPTNTGELFF
many	TRBV4-1	NA	TRBJ2-7	TGCGCCAGCAGCCAAGAAGTGCTAGAGATGTACGAGCAGTACTTC	CASSQEVLEMYEQYF
few	TRBV4-1	NA	TRBJ1-2	TGCGCCAGCAGCCAAGATCCGGGTGAGGCCTATGGCTACACCTTC	CASSQDPGEAYGYTF
many	TRBV6-5	TRBD2	TRBJ2-7	TGTGCCAGCAGTACGGCGGGGGGAATGTACGAGCAGTACTTC	CASSTAGGMYEQYF
many	TRBV28	TRBD1	TRBJ2-7	TGTGCCAGCAGAGAGACAGGGTACGAGCAGTACTTC	CASRETGYEQYF
many	TRBV6-2/TRBV6-3	NA	TRBJ1-1	TGTGCCAGCGGCCATGGGGGGTTGACTGAAGCTTTCTTT	CASGHGGLTEAFF
few	TRBV5-1	TRBD2	TRBJ2-2	TGCGCCAGCAGCTTGATCCCTGCAGCGGGAGTAAAGACCGGGGAGCTGTTTTTT	CASSLIPAAGVKTGELFF
many	TRBV10-3	NA	TRBJ1-2	TGTGCCATCAGCAGAGATAGCTATGGCTACACCTTC	CAISRDSYGYTF
many	TRBV20-1	NA	TRBJ1-6	TGCAGTGCCGACGGTCTTACTGATTCACCCCTCCACTTT	CSADGLTDSPLHF
many	TRBV5-1	TRBD1	TRBJ2-2	TGCGCCAGCAGCTTACGTACAGGGGGCACGTCCGCGAACACCGGGGAGCTGTTTTTT	CASSLRTGGTSANTGELFF
many	TRBV15	NA	TRBJ1-2	TGTGCCACCAGCAGAGCACCACAGCGGGGCTACACCTTC	CATSRAPQRGYTF
NA	TRBV20-1	NA	TRBJ1-1	TGCAGTGCCTTCCGGCTAGGGAAGAACACTGAAGCTTTCTTT	CSAFRLGKNTEAFF
many	TRBV6-1	TRBD1	TRBJ2-7	TGTGCCAGCAGCTTTTACAGGGGCGAGCAGTACTTC	CASSFYRGEQYF
many	TRBV12-3/TRBV12-4	TRBD1	TRBJ1-6	TGTGCCAGCAGTTTACCATACCGGACAGGGGCATTCTTTTATAATTCACCCCTCCACTTT	CASSLPYRTGAFFYNSPLHF
NA	TRBV7-2	NA	TRBJ1-1	TGTGCCAGCAGCTTTTCCTCCGGGGGCACTGAAGCTTTCTTT	CASSFSSGGTEAFF
many	TRBV6-5	NA	TRBJ2-7	TGTGCCAGCAGTTACTCGAGAGGTCAAACCTTTGAGTACGAGCAGTACTTC	CASSYSRGQTFEYEQYF
many	TRBV10-3	TRBD1	TRBJ1-5	TGTGCCACCATCGGGTCCCCAGGGGGGCCCCAGCATTTT	CATIGSPGGPQHF
NA	TRBV28	NA	TRBJ2-5	TGTGCCAGCAGTATAATGGGGGTCGCGAAGGAGACCCAGTACTTC	CASSIMGVAKETQYF
NA	TRBV6-5	NA	TRBJ2-7	TGTGCCAGCAGTTACGAGCAGGCGGTAATCTACGAGCAGTACTTC	CASSYEQAVIYEQYF
many	TRBV28	NA	TRBJ2-7	TGTGCCAGCAAGACAGGAGGCTCCTACGAGCAGTACTTC	CASKTGGSYEQYF
few	TRBV4-1	NA	TRBJ2-5	TGCGCCAGCAGCCGTCGAAGGACAGGAGGGCGGGAGACCCAGTACTTC	CASSRRRTGGRETQYF
many	TRBV6-5	TRBD1	TRBJ1-2	TGTGCCAGCAGAGCGCCCGGGACAGGGCTTGGCTACACCTTC	CASRAPGTGLGYTF
many	TRBV5-6	NA	TRBJ1-2	TGTGCCAGCCAGGGCGAGGGCGGCTACACCTTC	CASQGEGGYTF
NA	TRBV6-1	NA	TRBJ2-2	TGTGCCAGCAAGATTAGTACAGTGAACACCGGGGAGCTGTTTTTT	CASKISTVNTGELFF
many	TRBV7-2	NA	TRBJ1-2	TGTGCCAGCAGCTTCCCATGGGGTATCGATGGCTACACCTTC	CASSFPWGIDGYTF
many	TRBV3-1	TRBD2	TRBJ2-4	TGTGCCAGCAGCCAGGGACTAGCGGGAGTGGTTGGAAACATTCAGTACTTC	CASSQGLAGVVGNIQYF
many	TRBV19	NA	TRBJ1-1	TGTGCCAGTACCCTCCTCGCAGGGATAAACACTGAAGCTTTCTTT	CASTLLAGINTEAFF
NA	TRBV11-3	NA	TRBJ2-7	TGTGCCAGCAGCCACTACAGGGACTCCTACGAGCAGTACTTC	CASSHYRDSYEQYF
many	TRBV13	TRBD2	TRBJ2-7	TGTGCCAGCAGGGACGGGACTAGCGGCCCCTACGAGCAGTACTTC	CASRDGTSGPYEQYF
many	TRBV10-1	NA	TRBJ1-1	TGCGCCAGCAGTGAGTCAACAGGGATCCCTGAAGCTTTCTTT	CASSESTGIPEAFF
many	TRBV7-2	NA	TRBJ1-6	TGTGCCAGCAGCCGTCGTCGGCGGCGCTATAATTCACCCCTCCACTTT	CASSRRRRRYNSPLHF
many	TRBV10-3	TRBD1	TRBJ1-5	TGTGCCATCAGTTCTCAGGGACAGGGGGCTGGGCAGCCCCAGCATTTT	CAISSQGQGAGQPQHF
many	TRBV2	NA	TRBJ2-5	TGTGCCAGCAGTGAAGCAGCCTCCGGGGAGACCCAGTACTTC	CASSEAASGETQYF
many	TRBV6-5	NA	TRBJ2-7	TGTGCCAGCAGAGGGACTCCCAACTCCTACGAGCAGTACTTC	CASRGTPNSYEQYF
many	TRBV28	NA	TRBJ1-6	TGTGCCAGCAGTTGGGCTACAGGGTTTGATTCACCCCTCCACTTT	CASSWATGFDSPLHF
few	TRBV7-9	NA	TRBJ1-2	TGTGCCAGCAGCTTAGGTCCGGGCAGTTCCTATGGCTACACCTTC	CASSLGPGSSYGYTF
few	TRBV5-1	NA	TRBJ1-1	TGCGCCAGCAGCTTGCCCCCAGCCGAAGCTTTCTTT	CASSLPPAEAFF
many	TRBV27	NA	TRBJ1-5	TGTGCCAGCAGTAAGGGAAGCGGAAGCAATCGGCCCCAGCATTTT	CASSKGSGSNRPQHF
many	TRBV6-1	NA	TRBJ1-5	TGTGCCAGCAGCTCAGCCTCCAGGCAGCCCCAGCATTTT	CASSSASRQPQHF
many	TRBV28	TRBD1	TRBJ2-5	TGTGCCAGCAGACGGACAGGTTTGGGCCAAGAGACCCAGTACTTC	CASRRTGLGQETQYF
NA	TRBV28	NA	TRBJ2-5	TGTGCCAGCAGCGGAAGCTGGGAGACCCAGTACTTC	CASSGSWETQYF
many	TRBV30	NA	TRBJ1-6	TGTGCCTGGAATCCGGGGAATAATTCACCCCTCCACTTT	CAWNPGNNSPLHF